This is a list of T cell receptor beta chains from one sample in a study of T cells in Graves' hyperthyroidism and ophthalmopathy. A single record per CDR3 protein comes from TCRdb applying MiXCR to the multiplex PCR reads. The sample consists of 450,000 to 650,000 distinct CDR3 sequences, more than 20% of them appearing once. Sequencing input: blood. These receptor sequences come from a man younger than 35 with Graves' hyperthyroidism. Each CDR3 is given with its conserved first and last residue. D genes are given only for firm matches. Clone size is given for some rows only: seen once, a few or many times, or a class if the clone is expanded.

DNA: TGTGCCAGCAGCACCCCCCGAGGCGGGGGCCGCCGGGGCGAGCAGTACTTC; CDR3: CASSTPRGGGRRGEQYF; size: -; J: TRBJ2-7; D: -; V: TRBV6-2/TRBV6-3
DNA: TGTGCCAGCAGTTACCCCAGAGGCCGGACAGTTGAAGCTTTCTTT; CDR3: CASSYPRGRTVEAFF; size: -; J: TRBJ1-1; D: -; V: TRBV6-5
DNA: TGTGCCACCAGTGATTCGCGACAGGGCGCGTACTATGGCTACACCTTC; CDR3: CATSDSRQGAYYGYTF; size: many; J: TRBJ1-2; D: TRBD1; V: TRBV24-1
DNA: TGTGCCAGCAGGTACTACAGGGGGCAAAACACTGAAGCTTTCTTT; CDR3: CASRYYRGQNTEAFF; size: many; J: TRBJ1-1; D: TRBD1; V: TRBV12-3/TRBV12-4
DNA: TGTGCCACCGGCTCGGGGGGCGATCAGCCCCAGCATTTT; CDR3: CATGSGGDQPQHF; size: few; J: TRBJ1-5; D: -; V: TRBV15
DNA: TGTGCCAGTAGCCCCCAAGCCTATTATGGCTACACCTTC; CDR3: CASSPQAYYGYTF; size: many; J: TRBJ1-2; D: -; V: TRBV19
DNA: TGTGCCAGCAGTGAAATGGCAGGGGTAACCTACGAGCAGTACTTC; CDR3: CASSEMAGVTYEQYF; size: many; J: TRBJ2-7; D: -; V: TRBV6-1
DNA: TGCAGTGCTATAGGGATCAAGGATAGGCGCAATCAGCCCCAGCATTTT; CDR3: CSAIGIKDRRNQPQHF; size: many; J: TRBJ1-5; D: -; V: TRBV20-1
DNA: TGTGCCAGTAGCCCTGGGGGAATTGGGGAGCTGTGTTTT; CDR3: CASSPGGIGELCF; size: few; J: TRBJ2-2; D: -; V: TRBV19
DNA: TGCAGCGGTACGACAGGTGAAACCGGGGAGCTGTTTTTT; CDR3: CSGTTGETGELFF; size: -; J: TRBJ2-2; D: -; V: TRBV29-1
DNA: TGCAGTGCTAGAGTGCCAAGAAACACTGAAGCTTTCTTT; CDR3: CSARVPRNTEAFF; size: many; J: TRBJ1-1; D: -; V: TRBV20-1
DNA: TGTGCCAGCAGTTTTTTAGGGTCGAACACTGAAGCTTTCTTT; CDR3: CASSFLGSNTEAFF; size: many; J: TRBJ1-1; D: -; V: TRBV28
DNA: TGTGCCAGCAGCGCCGGGACTAGCAGGTCCTACGAGCAGTACTTC; CDR3: CASSAGTSRSYEQYF; size: -; J: TRBJ2-7; D: TRBD2; V: TRBV13
DNA: TGTGCCAGCAGTGATGGGGGGCGCGGGGCGAACACTGAAGCTTTCTTT; CDR3: CASSDGGRGANTEAFF; size: many; J: TRBJ1-1; D: -; V: TRBV6-1
DNA: TGTGCCAGCAGATTCAACGAGAACACTGAAGCTTTCTTT; CDR3: CASRFNENTEAFF; size: many; J: TRBJ1-1; D: -; V: TRBV6-1
DNA: TGTGCCAGTAGTGGGGACAGGGCAATAATCCACGAGCAGTACTTC; CDR3: CASSGDRAIIHEQYF; size: few; J: TRBJ2-7; D: TRBD1; V: TRBV19
DNA: TGTGCCAGCAGCCCATGGGCACAGGGATGGACTGAAGCTTTCTTT; CDR3: CASSPWAQGWTEAFF; size: -; J: TRBJ1-1; D: -; V: TRBV3-1
DNA: TGCAGCGTTGAAGAGCGAGACAGGGGAGAAGACTACGAGCAGTACTTC; CDR3: CSVEERDRGEDYEQYF; size: few; J: TRBJ2-7; D: TRBD1; V: TRBV29-1
DNA: TGTGCCAGCAGTGACCAGGGTAACATTCAGTACTTC; CDR3: CASSDQGNIQYF; size: many; J: TRBJ2-4; D: -; V: TRBV12-3/TRBV12-4
DNA: TGTGCCAGCAGTTTATTGGACAGGGTCAACGAGCAGTACTTC; CDR3: CASSLLDRVNEQYF; size: many; J: TRBJ2-7; D: TRBD1; V: TRBV27
DNA: TGCAGTGCTAGGCGTCCCGGACAGGGGGCAGACGAGCAGTACTTC; CDR3: CSARRPGQGADEQYF; size: -; J: TRBJ2-7; D: TRBD1; V: TRBV20-1
DNA: TGTGCCAGCAGTTACTCTCTCAATAGCAATCAGCCCCAGCATTTT; CDR3: CASSYSLNSNQPQHF; size: many; J: TRBJ1-5; D: -; V: TRBV6-5